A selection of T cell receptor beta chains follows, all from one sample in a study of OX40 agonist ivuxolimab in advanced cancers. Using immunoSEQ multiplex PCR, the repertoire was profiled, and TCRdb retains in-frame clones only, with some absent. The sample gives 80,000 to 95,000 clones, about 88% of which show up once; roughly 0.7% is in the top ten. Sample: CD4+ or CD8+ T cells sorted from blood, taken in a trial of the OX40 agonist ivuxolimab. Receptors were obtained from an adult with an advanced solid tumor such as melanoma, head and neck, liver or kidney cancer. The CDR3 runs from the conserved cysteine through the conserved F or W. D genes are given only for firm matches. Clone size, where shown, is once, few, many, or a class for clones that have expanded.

TGTGCCAGCAGCCAACAGGGACATGGCTACACCTTC	CASSQQGHGYTF	.	TRBJ1-2	TRBV7-2	.
TGTGCCAGCAGCCGAGAAAGGGCACCGGGGGAGCTGTTTTTT	CASSRERAPGELFF	.	TRBJ2-2	TRBV6-1	.
TGTGCCAGCAGCCCCGGGACTATAAATGAGCAGTTCTTC	CASSPGTINEQFF	.	TRBJ2-1	TRBV5-5	TRBD2
TGTGCCAGCAGTTCACACCGGGACAGAGGGGAAAAACTGTTTTTT	CASSSHRDRGEKLFF	.	TRBJ1-4	TRBV6-6	TRBD1
TGTGCCTGGAGTCCCCCTTCGGGGCGCGGACAGCCCCAGCATTTT	CAWSPPSGRGQPQHF	.	TRBJ1-5	TRBV30	.
TGTGCCAGCACAAGAGATCCTTGCGAGCAGTACTTC	CASTRDPCEQYF	.	TRBJ2-7	TRBV6-4	.
TGTGCCAGCAGCCCTAGCGGGGGTGGAGATACGCAGTATTTT	CASSPSGGGDTQYF	.	TRBJ2-3	TRBV7-3	TRBD2
TGTGCTAGTCGGGGGGATTCGAACACTGAAGCTTTCTTT	CASRGDSNTEAFF	.	TRBJ1-1	TRBV12-5	.
TGCGCCAGCAGCGCACCAGGGAGGGGAAATGAAAAACTGTTTTTT	CASSAPGRGNEKLFF	.	TRBJ1-4	TRBV5-1	.
TGTGCTAGTGGTTTTGCGGGGGGCCGGAACACTGAAGCTTTCTTT	CASGFAGGRNTEAFF	.	TRBJ1-1	TRBV12-5	.
TGCGCCAGCAGCTGGGGACCACAGGCAAACTCCTACGAGCAGTACTTC	CASSWGPQANSYEQYF	.	TRBJ2-7	TRBV5-1	.
TGTGCCAGCAGTCCCGACAGAGACTCTGGAAACACCATATATTTT	CASSPDRDSGNTIYF	once	TRBJ1-3	TRBV25-1	.
TGTGCCAGCAGTTACGCAAGATTTGCAACTAATGAAAAACTGTTTTTT	CASSYARFATNEKLFF	.	TRBJ1-4	TRBV6-6	.
TGCGCCAGCAGCTTGGAGGCAGGCAGTGGGATGGGCTATGGCTACACCTTC	CASSLEAGSGMGYGYTF	.	TRBJ1-2	TRBV5-1	.
TGTGCCAGCAGTTTAGAAGCATCTAACTATGGCTACACCTTC	CASSLEASNYGYTF	.	TRBJ1-2	TRBV28	.
TGCGCCAGCAGCTTGGTAGGGCAGGGAGTAGATACGCAGTATTTT	CASSLVGQGVDTQYF	.	TRBJ2-3	TRBV5-1	.
TGTGCCAGCAGTTTGGGACTAGAGCAGTACTTC	CASSLGLEQYF	.	TRBJ2-7	TRBV27	TRBD2
TGTGCCAGCAGCTTGGAGGGCAGGCCGAGCACTGAAGCTTTCTTT	CASSLEGRPSTEAFF	.	TRBJ1-1	TRBV5-6	.
TGTGCCAGTAGTGCAAGACGGACGAGCAATCAGCCCCAGCATTTT	CASSARRTSNQPQHF	.	TRBJ1-5	TRBV19	.
TGTGCCAGCAGATGGGACAGGGTGGAAGAGACCCAGTACTTC	CASRWDRVEETQYF	.	TRBJ2-5	TRBV6-6	TRBD1